This paragraph covers one TCR beta chain sequence. Its antigen is currently unknown. A junction boundary mismatches the germline segment, possibly from a read error. The sample belongs to a study of blood T cells in healthy people across ages. Study-wide results and caveats: Unsorted PBMC material precluded a definitive naive versus antigen-experienced comparison.

A second PCR, run for about 6 to 12 cycles, used a sample-barcoded 5' primer plus a J-beta primer mix. TCRdb re-called the 5' RACE reads with MiXCR, one entry per CDR3 protein. This sample carries about 780,000 distinct CDR3 sequences, around 24% of them seen once, and the ten largest clones take under 3%. The donors, all healthy, were Caucasians living in Russia, aged roughly 6 to 90. This CDR3 spans 15 amino acids. Germline CDR1 and CDR2: SEHNR and FQNEAQ (reference sequence). The data were also submitted as part of a second study, on T cells of mothers and their children. According to that study: Within related and unrelated pairs, thymic selection shapes TCR recombination output in a similar way. Mother-child pairs who were related displayed a slightly higher overlap than unrelated pairs, a difference that was non-significant.

This sequence originates from a boy aged 10-17 years in good health. The genes are TRBV7-9 and TRBJ1-4; 9 bases agree with TRBD1. Sequences were obtained from blood. The CDR3 sequence: CASSSYRGLNGKLFF. CDR3 nucleotide sequence: TGTGCCAGCAGCTCCTACAGGGGGCTTAATGGAAAACTGTTTTTT. Using reference TRBV7-9 and TRBJ1-4 for the parts outside the CDR3, the full variable domain is DTGVSQNPRHKITKRGQNVTFRCDPISEHNRLYWYRQTLGQGPEFLTYFQNEAQLEKSRLLSDRFSAERPKGSFSTLEIQRTEQGDSAMYLCASSSYRGLNGKLFFGSGTQLSVL.